The 18 T cell receptor beta chains below come from one sample, sequenced in a study of blood T cell repertoires in COVID-19. The repertoire was sequenced with immunoSEQ multiplex PCR; TCRdb's copy has only in-frame clones and lacks some. The profile covers 100,000 or so clones, with 85% appearing a single time and 12% taken by the ten largest. Material for sequencing was peripheral blood. Every receptor here comes from a woman aged 70-85 years with active or convalescent COVID-19.

This chain uses TRBV19 with TRBJ2-2; a weak D match, TRBD2 (6 bases). V dropped 1 base and J dropped 2 bases, with 20 bases sitting between them. In germline, CDR1 is LNHDA, CDR2 SQIVND (reference sequence). The CDR3 runs 19 residues. The CDR3 coding sequence is TGTGCCAGTAGTATAGTGCGCGGCGGGACGGGGTCCAACACCGGGGAGCTGTTTTTT. It translates to CASSIVRGGTGSNTGELFF.

V usage is TRBV27 and J usage is TRBJ2-5, with D perhaps matching TRBD2 (6 bases). The germline CDR1 and CDR2 sequences are MNHEY and SMNVEV (reference sequence). CDR3 length equals 15 residues. Trimming shortened V by 5 bases and J by 5 bases, and 18 bases separated the two germline ends. The CDR3 spells CASSPRLGRRETQYF. In DNA, the CDR3 is TGTGCCAGCAGTCCCCGACTAGGGAGGAGGGAGACCCAGTACTTC.

This rearrangement joins TRBV12-3 or TRBV12-4 to TRBJ1-5, with unresolved D. V dropped 6 bases and J dropped 1 base, with 7 bases sitting between them. CDR3 length: 13 amino acids. In DNA, the CDR3 is TGTGCCAGCAGCGGACTCAGCAATCAGCCCCAGCATTTT. Protein sequence: CASSGLSNQPQHF.

This clone is a singleton in its sample. This rearrangement joins TRBV9 to TRBJ2-7; TRBD2 matches at 7 bases. Germline V CDR1 and CDR2: SGDLS, YYNGEE. This CDR3 is 15 amino acids long. The ends lost 4 bases at V and 0 bases at J; junction bases unmatched: 7. In DNA, the CDR3 is TGTGCCAGCAGCCCCCGGGGAGGGAGCTCCTACGAGCAGTACTTC. This translates into CASSPRGGSSYEQYF. The variable domain in full, with the rest retrieved from reference TRBV9 and TRBJ2-7, is DSGVTQTPKHLITATGQRVTLRCSPRSGDLSVYWYQQSLDQGLQFLIQYYNGEERAKGNILERFSAQQFPDLHSELNLSSLELGDSALYFCASSPRGGSSYEQYFGPGTRLTVT.

The genes are TRBV4-3 and TRBJ2-7; weak D call: TRBD1 (5 bases). Germline loops: CDR1 LGHNA, CDR2 YSLEER. The CDR3 covers 14 residues. V shed 2 bases and J shed 3 bases, with 11 bases lying between them. Written as DNA, the CDR3 is TGCGCCAGCAGCCAATCACATCAGGGCTACGAGCAGTACTTC. Translation: CASSQSHQGYEQYF.

The chain joins TRBV5-6 to TRBJ2-3, with a tentative D call TRBD1 (6 bases). From germline, CDR1 is SGHDT and CDR2 YYEEEE. CDR3 length: 13 residues. V was trimmed by 3 bases and J by 3 bases, leaving 8 bases between them. CDR3 nucleotide sequence: TGTGCCAGCAGCTCACAGGGAACAGATACGCAGTATTTT. It yields the protein CASSSQGTDTQYF.

This chain links TRBV7-2 with TRBJ2-7; 11 positions match TRBD2. The CDR3 is made up of 15 amino acids. The V gene end was trimmed by 2 bases and the J gene end by 5 bases; junction bases not matched to a gene: 5. Germline values: CDR1 SGHTA, CDR2 FQGNSA. Here the CDR3 DNA reads TGTGCCAGCAGCTTATATAGCGGGGGGGCCGACGAGCAGTACTTC. This codes for CASSLYSGGADEQYF. Full variable domain (missing parts from reference TRBV7-2 and TRBJ2-7): GAGVSQSPSNKVTEKGKDVELRCDPISGHTALYWYRQSLGQGLEFLIYFQGNSAPDKSGLPSDRFSAERTGGSVSTLTIQRTQQEDSAVYLCASSLYSGGADEQYFGPGTRLTVT.

The chain couples TRBV10-3 to TRBJ2-7; a weak D match, TRBD2 (6 bases). The CDR3 has 18 residues. Germline CDR1 and CDR2: ENHRY and SYGVKD. With 11 bases removed from V and 6 bases from J, the gap between germline ends came to 35 bases. Here the CDR3 DNA reads TGTGCCTCGTCAGATCCCCTAGCGAGGATCCGCCTTTTGGTCGAGCAGTACTTC. Its protein product is CASSDPLARIRLLVEQYF.

The chain links TRBV19 to TRBJ2-2; 10 nucleotides line up with TRBD1. Germline V gives CDR1 LNHDA, CDR2 SQIVND (reference sequence). Trimming took 6 bases from V and 5 from J; bases not matched to a gene: 9. There are 16 residues in the CDR3. CDR3 sequence (DNA): TGTGCCAGTAGCCCCTGGGGACAGGGGTTTACCGGGGAGCTGTTTTTT. Its translation is CASSPWGQGFTGELFF. Variable domain in full (rest from reference TRBV19 and TRBJ2-2): DGGITQSPKYLFRKEGQNVTLSCEQNLNHDAMYWYRQDPGQGLRLIYYSQIVNDFQKGDIAEGYSVSREKKESFPLTVTSAQKNPTAFYLCASSPWGQGFTGELFFGEGSRLTVL.

The gene calls are TRBV11-2 and TRBJ2-2; 8 bases match TRBD1. Looked up from germline, CDR1 is SGHAT and CDR2 is FQNNGV. This CDR3 has 16 amino acids. Trimming removed 4 bases from V and 0 bases from J; junction bases left unmatched: 4. CDR3 DNA sequence: TGTGCCAGCAGCTCTAGACAGGGGCCGAACACCGGGGAGCTGTTTTTT. Translation gives CASSSRQGPNTGELFF.

This clone was counted once. The V gene is TRBV3-1 (or the pseudogene TRBV3-2), the J gene TRBJ1-5; D is undetermined. The V gene's germline CDR1 is LGHDT and CDR2 YNNKEL (reference sequence). This CDR3 is 12 amino acids long. The V gene lost 4 bases and the J gene lost 9 bases, with 10 bases spanning the gap. The chain's CDR3 is CASSREEGPQHF. The DNA of the CDR3 is TGTGCCAGCAGCCGGGAGGAGGGGCCCCAGCATTTT.

The chain recombines TRBV5-4 with TRBJ2-7, with D tentatively TRBD1 (6 bases). The CDR3 has 13 residues. The V end lost 0 bases, the J end lost 6 bases, and 10 bases lay between the germline ends. Germline lookup yields CDR1 SGHNT and CDR2 YYREEE (reference sequence). The chain's CDR3 is CASSLAGGSEQYF. The CDR3 bases are TGTGCCAGCAGCTTGGCTGGGGGCAGCGAGCAGTACTTC.

This clone has just one count. This chain uses TRBV4-1 with TRBJ1-6, with TRBD1 as a possible D gene (5 bases). CDR3 length: 17 residues. CDR1 is MGHRA and CDR2 is YSYEKL in the germline V gene. V was clipped by 0 bases and J by 10 bases, with 19 bases between them. CDR3 region: CASSQDLPGRANSPLHF. For the CDR3, the DNA is TGCGCCAGCAGCCAAGATCTCCCAGGGAGGGCCAACTCACCCCTCCACTTT.

V gene TRBV7-8 combines with J gene TRBJ1-6, with D perhaps TRBD1 (5 bases). The CDR3 totals 15 residues. Trimming took 1 base from V and 9 from J, leaving 13 bases between them. The germline V gene encodes CDR1 SGHVS and CDR2 FQNEAQ. CDR3 sequence (DNA): TGTGCCAGCAGCTTAGGGACACTGGGGGGTTCACCCCTCCACTTT. As protein: CASSLGTLGGSPLHF.

This chain uses TRBV4-3 with TRBJ2-2; maybe TRBD2 (6 bases). This CDR3 is 16 amino acids long. The germline V gene has CDR1 LGHNA and CDR2 YSLEER. V lost 0 bases and J 5 bases, leaving 13 bases between the germline ends. Here the CDR3 DNA reads TGCGCCAGCAGCCAAGAATCACTAGCTTTTACCGGGGAGCTGTTTTTT. Translating it yields CASSQESLAFTGELFF.

The chain links TRBV7-2 to TRBJ2-1; TRBD2 agrees at 11 bases. The trim removed 5 bases at V and 7 bases at J, leaving 10 bases unmatched. Germline V gene data show CDR1 as SGHTA and CDR2 as FQGNSA. The CDR3 is 16 amino acids. The DNA for the CDR3 is TGTGCCAGCAGCATTAGCGGGGGGGCATCTGCGAATGAGCAGTTCTTC. It codes for CASSISGGASANEQFF.

This clone was observed a single time. The chain uses TRBV19 and TRBJ1-5; D gene unclear. The V end lost 0 bases, the J end lost 4 bases, and 10 bases lay between the germline ends. Germline V gene sequence: CDR1 LNHDA, CDR2 SQIVND (reference sequence). CDR3 size: 15 residues. In DNA, the CDR3 is TGTGCCAGTAGTATAGATCAACGGTTTAATCAGCCCCAGCATTTT. This translates into CASSIDQRFNQPQHF.

This chain links TRBV5-5 with TRBJ1-5; tentatively, D is TRBD1 (5 bases). The V and J ends lost 3 bases and 0 bases respectively, with 10 bases between them. This CDR3 is built from 15 residues. Germline V gene data show CDR1 as SGHKS and CDR2 as YYEKEE (reference sequence). The CDR3 here is CASSSGHYSNQPQHF. CDR3 DNA sequence: TGTGCCAGCAGCTCCGGACACTATAGCAATCAGCCCCAGCATTTT.